Shown below are 27 T cell receptor beta chains from a single sample sequenced in a study of blood T cell repertoires in COVID-19. Assay used: immunoSEQ multiplex PCR; TCRdb lists only in-frame clones, some missing. The sample includes over 150,000 clones, roughly 87% seen only once; the top ten take 2% to 2.5%. The sample taken for sequencing was PBMCs or T cells enriched from blood (not recorded which). Source of these receptors: a woman in her 30s who had recovered from COVID-19.

V gene TRBV5-4 combines with J gene TRBJ2-1, with 12 bases fitting TRBD2. V lost 5 bases and J lost 5; bases outside the gene matches: 5. The CDR3 is 15 amino acids. The germline V gene encodes CDR1 SGHNT and CDR2 YYREEE (reference sequence). In DNA, the CDR3 is TGTGCCAGCAGGTGGACTAGCGGGGAAGACAATGAGCAGTTCTTC. Translating gives CASRWTSGEDNEQFF.

The rearrangement links TRBV3-1 (or the pseudogene TRBV3-2) to TRBJ2-5, with D perhaps TRBD1 (6 bases). Germline V gene data show CDR1 as LGHDT and CDR2 as YNNKEL (reference sequence). The CDR3 has 20 residues. The V and J ends lost 1 base and 4 bases respectively, with 28 bases between them. The CDR3 nucleotides read TGTGCCAGCAGCCAAGCGCCCTTCAAAAGCCGAAGGGGGATCGGAGAGACCCAGTACTTC. It codes for CASSQAPFKSRRGIGETQYF.

The chain combines TRBV6-1 with TRBJ1-2; D remains unclear. The CDR3 totals 15 residues. CDR1 and CDR2 (germline): MNHNS, SASEGT. With 3 bases removed from V and 3 bases from J, the gap between germline ends came to 14 bases. CDR3 sequence: CASSDRLYFDYGYTF. As DNA, the CDR3 is TGTGCCAGCAGTGACAGATTATATTTCGACTATGGCTACACCTTC.

V gene TRBV25-1 combines with J gene TRBJ2-3, with D possibly being TRBD2 (6 bases). The CDR3 length is 16 residues. In germline, CDR1 is MGHDK, CDR2 SYGVNS. V was pared by 3 bases and J by 4 bases, with 17 bases between. Written as DNA, the CDR3 is TGTGCCAGCAGTGACACCGGGACTGGGGTGGCAGATACGCAGTATTTT. It translates to CASSDTGTGVADTQYF.

The chain combines TRBV6-5 with TRBJ2-4, with 13 bases aligning to TRBD2. Germline V CDR1 and CDR2: MNHEY, SVGAGI. This CDR3 has 14 residues. The J segment lost 12 bases and the V segment lost 4 bases, leaving 6 bases of the junction unmatched. The CDR3 nucleotides are TGTGCCAGCAGTTCGGGGACTAGCGGGATGACTCAGTACTTC. Its protein is CASSSGTSGMTQYF.

This clone was recorded a few times. V usage is TRBV5-4 and J usage is TRBJ1-2, with D possibly being TRBD1 (5 bases). This CDR3 has 14 amino acids. The germline gives CDR1 SGHNT, CDR2 YYREEE (reference sequence). V was pared by 9 bases and J by 3 bases, with 18 bases between. The CDR3 coding sequence is TGTGCCACAAAGATCAAGGGGTGGGACTATGGCTACACCTTC. This gives the protein CATKIKGWDYGYTF.

The chain is built from TRBV7-3 and TRBJ2-3; a possible D gene is TRBD2 (6 bases). This CDR3 has 15 residues. V was pared by 5 bases and J by 4 bases, with 16 bases between. Germline lookup yields CDR1 SGHTA and CDR2 FQGTGA. Written as DNA, the CDR3 is TGTGCCAGCAGCCCCGCGGGGCCGGGGGCAGATACGCAGTATTTT. Amino acid sequence: CASSPAGPGADTQYF.

The chain joins TRBV6-1 to TRBJ1-5; the D is unclear. CDR3 length equals 16 residues. Per germline, CDR1 MNHNS and CDR2 SASEGT. Trimming took 3 bases from V and 7 from J, leaving 19 bases between them. DNA for the CDR3: TGTGCCAGCAGTGATAATCGGGGTGGTGGGAGACAGCCCCAGCATTTT. Protein: CASSDNRGGGRQPQHF.

About this clone itself: At one of its ends the junction is not consistent with the germline gene, which may arise from a read error. The CDR3 here is CSAKGDLF. Written as DNA, the CDR3 is TGCAGTGCCAAGGGGGACCTCTTC. This chain links TRBV20-1 with TRBJ1-2; D possibly corresponds to TRBD1 (6 bases). There are 8 residues in the CDR3. In germline, CDR1 is DFQATT, CDR2 SNEGSKA (reference sequence).

The chain links TRBV4-1 to TRBJ1-5; D remains ambiguous. Germline-derived CDR1 and CDR2 are MGHRA and YSYEKL. The length of the CDR3 is 16 residues. Between the trimmed V and J ends, which lost 2 bases and 0 bases, there was a span of 11 bases. The CDR3 bases are TGCGCCAGCAGCCAATACCAACGGGGTAGCAATCAGCCCCAGCATTTT. Its translation: CASSQYQRGSNQPQHF.

This clone is a singleton in its sample. This rearrangement joins TRBV5-8 to TRBJ1-4; D unresolved. The V end lost 1 base, the J end lost 2 bases, and 9 bases lay between the germline ends. CDR1 SGHTS and CDR2 YDEGEE come from the germline V gene. CDR3 length equals 15 residues. The CDR3 loop reads CASSLSGGTNEKLFF. In nucleotides, the CDR3 is TGTGCCAGCAGCTTGAGTGGAGGGACTAATGAAAAACTGTTTTTT.

J is TRBJ2-7 and V is TRBV3-1 (or the pseudogene TRBV3-2), with D perhaps TRBD2 (5 bases). V shed 3 bases and J shed 5 bases, with 11 bases lying between them. Germline V CDR1 and CDR2: LGHDT, YNNKEL (reference sequence). The CDR3 has 13 amino acids. CDR3 nucleotides: TGTGCCAGCAGCCAGAGATTGCGGGACGAGCAGTACTTC. This codes for CASSQRLRDEQYF.

This clone was counted between two and nine times. The gene calls are TRBV7-9 and TRBJ1-1, with 9 bases matching TRBD1. CDR1 and CDR2 from the germline V gene are SEHNR and FQNEAQ (reference sequence). This CDR3 is 12 amino acids long. Losses at the gene ends were 6 bases for V and 8 bases for J; bases not matched to a gene: 4. The CDR3 loop reads CASSWGQGEAFF. The CDR3 DNA reads as TGTGCCAGCAGTTGGGGACAGGGAGAAGCTTTCTTT.

This clone was recorded a few times. The chain links TRBV18 to TRBJ1-1; the match to TRBD1 covers 7 bases. Trimming at V came to 3 bases and at J to 0 bases, leaving 7 bases not matched to a gene. This CDR3 region has 16 residues. The germline V gene encodes CDR1 KGHSH and CDR2 LQKENI. The CDR3 DNA is TGTGCCAGCTCACCGACTTCGGGACAGATGAACACTGAAGCTTTCTTT. It translates to CASSPTSGQMNTEAFF.

This clone was counted between two and nine times. The chain links TRBV4-1 to TRBJ2-3; 7 bases are a match to TRBD2. CDR3 length: 17 residues. The germline V gene has CDR1 MGHRA and CDR2 YSYEKL. Trimming removed 3 bases from V and 3 bases from J; junction bases left unmatched: 12. CDR3 protein: CASSHIPAGMGTDTQYF. The CDR3 bases are TGCGCCAGCAGCCATATACCAGCGGGAATGGGGACAGATACGCAGTATTTT.

This chain connects TRBV10-3 to TRBJ2-1; TRBD2 agrees at 10 bases. CDR3 length: 16 amino acids. The germline CDR1 and CDR2 sequences are ENHRY and SYGVKD. V dropped 5 bases and J dropped 6; count of bases not matched to a gene: 10. Here the CDR3 reads CAISSFKTSGLNEQFF. CDR3 DNA: TGTGCCATCAGTTCGTTCAAGACTAGCGGGCTCAATGAGCAGTTCTTC.

This chain links TRBV27 with TRBJ2-7, with 7 bases aligning to TRBD1. Germline values: CDR1 MNHEY, CDR2 SMNVEV (reference sequence). V lost 3 bases and J lost 3; bases outside the gene matches: 5. This CDR3 is built from 14 residues. The CDR3 region has the DNA TGTGCCAGCAGTTTCGGGGACAGCTACTACGAGCAGTACTTC. It codes for CASSFGDSYYEQYF.

J is TRBJ2-4 and V is TRBV4-3, with D maybe TRBD2 (5 bases). The CDR3 has 14 amino acids. Per the germline V gene, CDR1 is LGHNA and CDR2 is YSLEER. Trimming left V 1 base short and J 8 bases short, with 12 bases between. The CDR3 reads CASSQGRRMDIQYF. DNA for the CDR3: TGCGCCAGCAGCCAAGGACGGAGGATGGACATTCAGTACTTC.

This chain's CDR3 is CASSLPGKDGYTF. The CDR3 nucleotides are TGTGCCAGCAGCTTGCCGGGGAAGGATGGCTACACCTTC. The V and J genes are TRBV5-8 and TRBJ1-2; D is unresolved. The V end lost 1 base, the J end lost 6 bases, and 10 bases lay between the germline ends. There are 13 residues in the CDR3. Germline CDR1 and CDR2: SGHTS and YDEGEE. The whole variable domain, remainder taken from reference TRBV5-8 and TRBJ1-2, is EAGVTQSPTHLIKTRGQQATLRCSPISGHTSVYWYQQALGLGLQFLLWYDEGEERNRGNFPPRFSGRQFPNYSSELNVNALELEDSALYLCASSLPGKDGYTFGSGTRLTVV.

The V gene is TRBV28, the J gene TRBJ1-2; tentatively, D is TRBD1 (5 bases). The CDR3 length is 14 residues. Trimming took off 7 bases at V and 4 bases at J, with 16 bases between the two ends. From germline, CDR1 is MDHEN and CDR2 SYDVKM. CDR3: CASKQPGDPYGYTF. CDR3 in DNA: TGTGCCAGCAAACAGCCGGGGGACCCCTATGGCTACACCTTC.

The rearrangement uses TRBV9 and TRBJ1-4; TRBD1 aligns across 9 bases. The CDR3 covers 14 residues. V was clipped by 4 bases and J by 8 bases; unmatched bases: 6. CDR1 is SGDLS, CDR2 YYNGEE, per germline. The CDR3 DNA reads as TGTGCCAGCAGCACGGGACAGGGATCCGAAAAACTGTTTTTT. It encodes CASSTGQGSEKLFF.

The chain is built from TRBV7-9 and TRBJ1-1; D not resolved. The germline V and J ends were trimmed by 1 base and 4 bases, with 10 bases remaining between them. The length of the CDR3 is 14 residues. From germline, CDR1 is SEHNR and CDR2 FQNEAQ (reference sequence). CDR3 in DNA: TGTGCCAGCAGCTTAGATGAGGGAGGCACTGAAGCTTTCTTT. Amino acid sequence: CASSLDEGGTEAFF.

This clone was detected only a few times. The genes are TRBV19 and TRBJ1-1; 7 bases line up with TRBD1. The CDR3 runs to 17 residues. Trimming at V came to 8 bases and at J to 4 bases, leaving 19 bases not matched to a gene. Germline CDR1 and CDR2: LNHDA and SQIVND (reference sequence). CDR3 bases: TGTGCCAGTTCCCCCTCAGCCGACAGGGACGGTGGCACTGAAGCTTTCTTT. This sequence encodes CASSPSADRDGGTEAFF. The full variable domain, with the rest looked up from reference TRBV19 and TRBJ1-1, is DGGITQSPKYLFRKEGQNVTLSCEQNLNHDAMYWYRQDPGQGLRLIYYSQIVNDFQKGDIAEGYSVSREKKESFPLTVTSAQKNPTAFYLCASSPSADRDGGTEAFFGQGTRLTVV.

The chain uses TRBV5-6 and TRBJ1-1; 8 bases are shared with TRBD1. Germline V gene lookup returns CDR1 SGHDT and CDR2 YYEEEE. The CDR3 extends over 19 amino acids. V shed 3 bases and J 0 bases; nucleotides not matched to a gene: 16. The CDR3 protein is CASSSYRGGLSHMNTEAFF. DNA for the CDR3: TGTGCCAGCAGCTCCTACAGGGGGGGGCTCAGTCACATGAACACTGAAGCTTTCTTT. Full variable domain (outside the CDR3, taken from reference TRBV5-6 and TRBJ1-1): DAGVTQSPTHLIKTRGQQVTLRCSPKSGHDTVSWYQQALGQGPQFIFQYYEEEERQRGNFPDRFSGHQFPNYSSELNVNALLLGDSALYLCASSSYRGGLSHMNTEAFFGQGTRLTVV.

This clone was detected once. The gene calls are TRBV28 and TRBJ1-4; D gene uncertain. This CDR3 has 14 amino acids. The germline V and J ends were trimmed by 2 bases and 7 bases, with 11 bases remaining between them. Germline CDR1 and CDR2: MDHEN and SYDVKM. CDR3 region: CASSLIRRGEKLFF. Written as DNA, the CDR3 is TGTGCCAGCAGTTTAATCAGGCGGGGTGAAAAACTGTTTTTT. The complete variable domain, with remaining parts taken from reference TRBV28 and TRBJ1-4, reads DVKVTQSSRYLVKRTGEKVFLECVQDMDHENMFWYRQDPGLGLRLIYFSYDVKMKEKGDIPEGYSVSREKKERFSLILESASTNQTSMYLCASSLIRRGEKLFFGSGTQLSVL.

This clone was seen only once. The V and J genes are TRBV6-1 and TRBJ1-5; 9 nucleotides line up with TRBD1. Germline V gene sequence: CDR1 MNHNS, CDR2 SASEGT. Trimming at V came to 4 bases and at J to 7 bases, leaving 11 bases not matched to a gene. There are 16 residues in the CDR3. The CDR3 nucleotides read TGTGCCAGCAGTGTACAAACAGGGGGCACGAGGCAGCCCCAGCATTTT. Translated, it gives CASSVQTGGTRQPQHF.

This sequence joins TRBV19 and TRBJ1-2; D unresolved. The V and J ends lost 7 bases and 2 bases respectively, with 17 bases between them. The germline gives CDR1 LNHDA, CDR2 SQIVND (reference sequence). The CDR3 is 15 amino acids. CDR3 coding DNA: TGTGCCAGTAAAGGAGACGTTGAATGGAACTATGGCTACACCTTC. Translating it yields CASKGDVEWNYGYTF.